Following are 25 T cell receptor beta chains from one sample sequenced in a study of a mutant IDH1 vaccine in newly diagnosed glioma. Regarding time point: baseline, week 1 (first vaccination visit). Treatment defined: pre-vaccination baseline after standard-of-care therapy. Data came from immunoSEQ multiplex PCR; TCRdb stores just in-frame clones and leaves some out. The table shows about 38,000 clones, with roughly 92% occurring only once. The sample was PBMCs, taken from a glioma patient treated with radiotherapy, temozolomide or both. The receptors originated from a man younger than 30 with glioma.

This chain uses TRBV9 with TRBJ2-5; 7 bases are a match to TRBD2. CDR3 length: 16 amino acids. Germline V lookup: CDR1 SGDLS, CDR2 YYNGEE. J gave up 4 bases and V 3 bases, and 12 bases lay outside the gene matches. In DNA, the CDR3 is TGTGCCAGCAGCGCTAAAGGCGGCGGGAGTAGAGAGACCCAGTACTTC. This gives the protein CASSAKGGGSRETQYF.

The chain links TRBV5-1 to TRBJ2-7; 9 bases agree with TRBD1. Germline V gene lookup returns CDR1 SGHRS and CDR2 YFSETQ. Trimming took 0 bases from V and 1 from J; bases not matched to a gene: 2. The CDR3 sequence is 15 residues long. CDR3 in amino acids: CASSLEGQGSYEQYF. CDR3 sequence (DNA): TGCGCCAGCAGCTTGGAAGGACAGGGGTCCTACGAGCAGTACTTC.

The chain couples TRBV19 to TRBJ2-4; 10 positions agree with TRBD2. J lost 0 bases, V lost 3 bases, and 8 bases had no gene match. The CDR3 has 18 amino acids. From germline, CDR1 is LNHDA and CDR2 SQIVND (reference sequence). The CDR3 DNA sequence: TGTGCCAGTAGTATGGCGGCTAGCGGGAGTGGAGCCAAAAACATTCAGTACTTC. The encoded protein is CASSMAASGSGAKNIQYF.

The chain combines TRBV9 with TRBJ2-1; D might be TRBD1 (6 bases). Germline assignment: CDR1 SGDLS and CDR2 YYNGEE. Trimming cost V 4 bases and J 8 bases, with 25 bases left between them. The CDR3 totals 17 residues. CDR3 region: CASSSRLAQGQIYEQFF. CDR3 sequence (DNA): TGTGCCAGCAGCTCTCGGCTCGCGCAGGGGCAAATCTATGAGCAGTTCTTC.

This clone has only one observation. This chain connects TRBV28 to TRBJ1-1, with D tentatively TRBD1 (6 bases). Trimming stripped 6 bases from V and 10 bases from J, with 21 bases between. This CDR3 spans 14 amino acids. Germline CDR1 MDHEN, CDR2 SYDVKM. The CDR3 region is CASSPSTTGAGAFF. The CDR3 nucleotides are TGTGCCAGCAGCCCCTCGACAACGGGGGCTGGAGCTTTCTTT.

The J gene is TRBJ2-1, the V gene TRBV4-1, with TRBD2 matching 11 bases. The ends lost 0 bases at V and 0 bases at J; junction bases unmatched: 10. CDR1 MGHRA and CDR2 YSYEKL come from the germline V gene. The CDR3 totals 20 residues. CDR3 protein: CASSQDVGLAGASSYNEQFF. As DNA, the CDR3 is TGCGCCAGCAGCCAAGATGTCGGACTAGCGGGCGCAAGCTCCTACAATGAGCAGTTCTTC.

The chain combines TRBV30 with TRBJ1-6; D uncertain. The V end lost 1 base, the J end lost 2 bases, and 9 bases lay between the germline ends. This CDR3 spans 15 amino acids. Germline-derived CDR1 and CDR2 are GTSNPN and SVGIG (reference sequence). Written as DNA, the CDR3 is TGTGCCTGGAGTGAAAAGGGAGCCTATAATTCACCCCTCCACTTT. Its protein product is CAWSEKGAYNSPLHF.

The CDR3 sequence is CASSSRQAEKLFF. CDR3 coding DNA: TGTGCCAGCAGCAGCCGACAGGCTGAAAAACTGTTTTTT. The chain carries TRBV7-9 and TRBJ1-4, with a tentative D call TRBD1 (6 bases). This CDR3 spans 13 amino acids. With 5 bases removed from V and 7 bases from J, the gap between germline ends came to 11 bases. Germline V gene lookup returns CDR1 SEHNR and CDR2 FQNEAQ (reference sequence).

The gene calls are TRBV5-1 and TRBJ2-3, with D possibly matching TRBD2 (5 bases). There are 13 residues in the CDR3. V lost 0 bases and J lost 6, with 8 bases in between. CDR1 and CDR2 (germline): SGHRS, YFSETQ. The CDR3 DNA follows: TGCGCCAGCAGCTTGGCCCCGGGGGATACGCAGTATTTT. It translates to CASSLAPGDTQYF.

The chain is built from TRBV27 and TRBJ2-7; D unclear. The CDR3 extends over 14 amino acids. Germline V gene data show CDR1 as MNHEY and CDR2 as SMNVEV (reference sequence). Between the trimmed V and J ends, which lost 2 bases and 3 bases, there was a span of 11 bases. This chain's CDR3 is CASSLIGRLYEQYF. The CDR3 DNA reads TGTGCCAGCAGTTTAATAGGCCGCCTCTACGAGCAGTACTTC.

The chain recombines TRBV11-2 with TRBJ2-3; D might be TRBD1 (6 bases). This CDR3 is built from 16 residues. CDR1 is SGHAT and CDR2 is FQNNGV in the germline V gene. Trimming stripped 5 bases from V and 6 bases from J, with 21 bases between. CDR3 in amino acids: CASSHMDRPRWDTQYF. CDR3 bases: TGTGCCAGCAGCCACATGGACAGACCGAGGTGGGATACGCAGTATTTT. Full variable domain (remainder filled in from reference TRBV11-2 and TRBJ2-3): EAGVAQSPRYKIIEKRQSVAFWCNPISGHATLYWYQQILGQGPKLLIQFQNNGVVDDSQLPKDRFSAERLKGVDSTLKIQPAKLEDSAVYLCASSHMDRPRWDTQYFGPGTRLTVL.

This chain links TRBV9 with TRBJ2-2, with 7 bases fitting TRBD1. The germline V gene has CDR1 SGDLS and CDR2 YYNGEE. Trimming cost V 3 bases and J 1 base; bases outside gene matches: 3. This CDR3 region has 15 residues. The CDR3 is CASSAGTVNTGELFF. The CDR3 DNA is TGTGCCAGCAGCGCCGGGACAGTGAACACCGGGGAGCTGTTTTTT.

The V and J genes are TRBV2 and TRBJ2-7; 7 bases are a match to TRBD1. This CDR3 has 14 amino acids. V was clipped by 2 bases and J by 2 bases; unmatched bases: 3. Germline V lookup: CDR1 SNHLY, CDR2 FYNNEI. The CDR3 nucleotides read TGTGCCAGCAGTGAACAGGGGGTGGCCTACGAGCAGTACTTC. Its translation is CASSEQGVAYEQYF.

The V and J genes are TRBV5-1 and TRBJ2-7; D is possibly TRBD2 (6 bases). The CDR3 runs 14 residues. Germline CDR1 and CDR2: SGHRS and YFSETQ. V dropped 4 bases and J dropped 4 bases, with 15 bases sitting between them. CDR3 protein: CASSTSSGRYEQYF. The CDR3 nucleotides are TGCGCCAGCAGCACTTCGTCAGGGAGGTACGAGCAGTACTTC.

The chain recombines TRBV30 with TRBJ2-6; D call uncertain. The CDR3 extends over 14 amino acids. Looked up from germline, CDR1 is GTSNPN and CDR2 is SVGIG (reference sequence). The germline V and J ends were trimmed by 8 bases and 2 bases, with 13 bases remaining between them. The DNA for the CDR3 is TGTGCCGCCCCTTCTAGGACTGGGGCCAACGTCCTGACTTTC. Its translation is CAAPSRTGANVLTF. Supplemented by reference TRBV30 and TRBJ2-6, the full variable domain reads SQTIHQWPATLVQPVGSPLSLECTVEGTSNPNLYWYRQAAGRGLQLLFYSVGIGQISSEVPQNLSASRPQDRQFILSSKKLLLSDSGFYLCAAPSRTGANVLTFGAGSRLTVL.

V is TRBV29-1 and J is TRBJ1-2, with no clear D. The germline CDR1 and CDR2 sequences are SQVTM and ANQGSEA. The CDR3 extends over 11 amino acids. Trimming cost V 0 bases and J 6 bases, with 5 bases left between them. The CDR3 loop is CSVEDGHGYTF. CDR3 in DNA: TGCAGCGTTGAAGACGGGCATGGCTACACCTTC.

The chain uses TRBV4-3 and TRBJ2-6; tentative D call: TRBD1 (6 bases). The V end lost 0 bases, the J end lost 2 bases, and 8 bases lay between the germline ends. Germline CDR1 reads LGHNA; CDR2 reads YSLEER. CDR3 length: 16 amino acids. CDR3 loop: CASSQDGTTGANVLTF. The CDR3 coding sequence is TGCGCCAGCAGCCAAGATGGGACAACTGGGGCCAACGTCCTGACTTTC.

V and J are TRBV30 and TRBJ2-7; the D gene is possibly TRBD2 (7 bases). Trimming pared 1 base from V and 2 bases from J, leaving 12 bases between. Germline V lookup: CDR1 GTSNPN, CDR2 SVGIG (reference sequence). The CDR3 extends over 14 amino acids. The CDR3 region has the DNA TGTGCCTGGAGTGGGGGGGGGCAGGCCTACGAGCAGTACTTC. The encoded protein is CAWSGGGQAYEQYF.

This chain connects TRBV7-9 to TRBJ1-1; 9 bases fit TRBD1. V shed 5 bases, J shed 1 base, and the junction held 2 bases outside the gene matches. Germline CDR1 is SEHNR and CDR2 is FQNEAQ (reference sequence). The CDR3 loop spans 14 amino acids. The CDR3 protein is CASSTGQGNTEAFF. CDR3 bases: TGTGCCAGCAGCACGGGACAGGGGAACACTGAAGCTTTCTTT.

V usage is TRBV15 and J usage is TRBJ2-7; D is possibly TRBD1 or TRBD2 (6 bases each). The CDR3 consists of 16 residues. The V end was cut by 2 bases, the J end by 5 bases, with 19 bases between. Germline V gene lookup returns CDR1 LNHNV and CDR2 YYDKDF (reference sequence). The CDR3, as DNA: TGTGCCACCAGCAGACCCTCGGGGGCGAGCGACAACGAGCAGTACTTC. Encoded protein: CATSRPSGASDNEQYF. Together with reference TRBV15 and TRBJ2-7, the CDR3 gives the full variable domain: DAMVIQNPRYQVTQFGKPVTLSCSQTLNHNVMYWYQQKSSQAPKLLFHYYDKDFNNEADTPDNFQSRRPNTSFCFLDIRSPGLGDTAMYLCATSRPSGASDNEQYFGPGTRLTVT.

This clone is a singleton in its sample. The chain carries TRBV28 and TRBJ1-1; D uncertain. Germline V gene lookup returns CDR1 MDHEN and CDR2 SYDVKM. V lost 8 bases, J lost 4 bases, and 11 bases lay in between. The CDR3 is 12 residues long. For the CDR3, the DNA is TGTGCCAGCTCCCTAGGGTTCACTGAAGCTTTCTTT. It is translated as CASSLGFTEAFF.

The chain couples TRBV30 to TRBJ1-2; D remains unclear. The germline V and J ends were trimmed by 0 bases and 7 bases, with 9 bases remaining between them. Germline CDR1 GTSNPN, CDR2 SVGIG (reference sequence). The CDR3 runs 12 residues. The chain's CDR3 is CAWSVPGGGYTF. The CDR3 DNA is TGTGCCTGGAGTGTCCCTGGTGGTGGCTACACCTTC. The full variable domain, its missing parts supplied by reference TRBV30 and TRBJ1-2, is SQTIHQWPATLVQPVGSPLSLECTVEGTSNPNLYWYRQAAGRGLQLLFYSVGIGQISSEVPQNLSASRPQDRQFILSSKKLLLSDSGFYLCAWSVPGGGYTFGSGTRLTVV.

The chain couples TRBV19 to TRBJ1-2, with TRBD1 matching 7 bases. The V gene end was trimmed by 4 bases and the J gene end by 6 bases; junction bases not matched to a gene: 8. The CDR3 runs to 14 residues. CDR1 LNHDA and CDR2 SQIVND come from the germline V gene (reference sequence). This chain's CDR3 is CASSTTGAPNGYTF. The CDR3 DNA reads TGTGCCAGTAGTACTACAGGGGCCCCGAATGGCTACACCTTC.

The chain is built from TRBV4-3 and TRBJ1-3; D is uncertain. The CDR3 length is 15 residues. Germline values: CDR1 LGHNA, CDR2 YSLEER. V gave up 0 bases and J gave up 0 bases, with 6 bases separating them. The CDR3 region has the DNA TGCGCCAGCAGCCAAGAGGCCGCCTCTGGAAACACCATATATTTT. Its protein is CASSQEAASGNTIYF.

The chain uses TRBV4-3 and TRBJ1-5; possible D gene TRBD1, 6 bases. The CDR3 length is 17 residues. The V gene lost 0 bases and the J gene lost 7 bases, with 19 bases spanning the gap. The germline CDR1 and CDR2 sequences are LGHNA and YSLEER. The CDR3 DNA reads TGCGCCAGCAGCCAAGATTGGGCTACAGGGATCTTCCAGCCCCAGCATTTT. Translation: CASSQDWATGIFQPQHF.